This entry lists 9 T cell receptor beta chains sequenced from one sample in a study of blood T cell repertoires in COVID-19. Repertoires were generated with immunoSEQ multiplex PCR, while TCRdb's copy carries only in-frame clones and drops some. Of 200,000 to 250,000 clones in the sample, 75% to 90% were seen once. What was sequenced was PBMCs or T cells enriched from blood (not recorded which). The receptor source for this set is a man in his forties or fifties who had recovered from COVID-19.

This chain links TRBV23-1 with TRBJ2-7, with 8 bases identical to TRBD2. TRBV23-1 is placed among ORFs of uncertain function. This CDR3 comprises 15 residues. V gave up 8 bases and J gave up 5 bases; unmatched junction bases: 14. The CDR3 DNA reads TGCGCCAGCCCCCCGGCTAGCGGGCCCAGACACGAGCAGTACTTC. It translates to CASPPASGPRHEQYF.

CDR3 nucleotides: TGTGCCAGCAGTTTAAGCTGGTCCCAGCATTTT. Its protein is CASSLSWSQHF. The chain is built from TRBV28 and TRBJ1-5; D uncertain. Per the germline V gene, CDR1 is MDHEN and CDR2 is SYDVKM. Trimming removed 2 bases at V and 11 bases at J, with 7 bases between. The CDR3 length is 11 residues. The entire variable domain, with the rest obtained from reference TRBV28 and TRBJ1-5, is as follows: DVKVTQSSRYLVKRTGEKVFLECVQDMDHENMFWYRQDPGLGLRLIYFSYDVKMKEKGDIPEGYSVSREKKERFSLILESASTNQTSMYLCASSLSWSQHFGDGTRLSIL.

This chain uses TRBV13 with TRBJ2-7; perhaps TRBD1 as D (6 bases). The V end was cut by 3 bases, the J end by 2 bases, with 11 bases between. Germline V lookup: CDR1 PRHDT, CDR2 FYEKMQ (reference sequence). The CDR3 spans 14 residues. In nucleotides, the CDR3 is TGTGCCAGCAGCTTTGGACAGACCCCCTACGAGCAGTACTTC. Translating it yields CASSFGQTPYEQYF.

The chain links TRBV5-1 to TRBJ2-1; 8 bases align to TRBD1. The V gene end was trimmed by 4 bases and the J gene end by 3 bases; junction bases not matched to a gene: 6. Per germline, CDR1 SGHRS and CDR2 YFSETQ. The CDR3 consists of 15 residues. The CDR3 protein is CASSPGQGIYNEQFF. CDR3 nucleotide sequence: TGCGCCAGCAGCCCCGGACAGGGAATCTACAATGAGCAGTTCTTC.

This clone was seen only once. The chain employs TRBV6-1 and TRBJ1-2, with 7 bases aligning to TRBD1. The CDR3 contains 13 residues. The V gene end was trimmed by 1 base and the J gene end by 7 bases; junction bases not matched to a gene: 3. Germline values: CDR1 MNHNS, CDR2 SASEGT. The CDR3 sequence: CASSEGYRGGYTF. In nucleotides, the CDR3 is TGTGCCAGCAGTGAAGGGTACAGGGGTGGCTACACCTTC.

This chain connects TRBV18 to TRBJ2-3, with D possibly TRBD2 on 5 matching bases. The CDR3 runs 17 residues. CDR1 KGHSH and CDR2 LQKENI come from the germline V gene. V was shortened by 0 bases and J by 2 bases, with 15 bases between the two germline ends. In DNA, the CDR3 is TGTGCCAGCTCACCACCATCGGGAAACCCCCTCACAGATACGCAGTATTTT. Amino acids: CASSPPSGNPLTDTQYF.

This rearrangement joins TRBV18 to TRBJ2-5; tentatively, D is TRBD1 (5 bases). Germline CDR1 and CDR2: KGHSH and LQKENI. The CDR3 loop spans 14 amino acids. Trimming took 6 bases from V and 4 from J, leaving 15 bases between them. The CDR3, as DNA: TGTGCCAGCTCGCTCTCCAGGGCGGCAGAGACCCAGTACTTC. Residues: CASSLSRAAETQYF.

The rearrangement joins TRBV10-3 to TRBJ1-2; 10 bases are a match to TRBD1. The CDR3 is made up of 15 amino acids. Germline V CDR1 and CDR2: ENHRY, SYGVKD. J was trimmed by 3 bases and V by 2 bases; bases with no gene match: 3. CDR3 residues: CAISERGQGHYGYTF. The DNA of the CDR3 is TGTGCCATCAGTGAGAGGGGACAGGGGCACTATGGCTACACCTTC.

The CDR3 protein is CASHETGAGSYEQYF. The DNA for the CDR3 is TGTGCCAGCCATGAGACAGGGGCGGGCTCCTACGAGCAGTACTTC. This chain connects TRBV6-5 to TRBJ2-7; 8 bases fit TRBD1. Germline CDR1 is MNHEY and CDR2 is SVGAGI. V trimming: 8 bases; J trimming: 0 bases; junction bases outside the gene matches: 9. The CDR3 length is 15 residues.